These 6 T cell receptor beta chains were all obtained from the same sample, sequenced in a study of regulatory T cells in long-lasting Graves disease. Described time point: newly diagnosed GD, antithyroid drugs for less than 3 months. After RNA was extracted from PBMCs, the TCR library was made from it. Sequencing libraries for TCR beta were prepared with iRepertoire HTBI primers and Arm-PCR of CDR3 regions. TCRdb reprocessed the multiplex PCR reads via MiXCR and lists one record per CDR3 protein. The sample lists 400,000 to 450,000 distinct CDR3 sequences, 15% to 20% occurring once. These same records also appear under a second study, on T cells in Graves' hyperthyroidism and ophthalmopathy.

Source: peripheral blood mononuclear cells (PBMCs), taken at new diagnosis, from a patient treated with antithyroid drugs. The receptors shown here come from a woman in her twenties or thirties with Graves disease.

This clonotype showed up many times. V and J are TRBV14 and TRBJ2-5; 9 nucleotides match TRBD2. This CDR3 contains 16 residues. Trimming removed 1 base from V and 5 bases from J; junction bases left unmatched: 8. Germline V gene lookup returns CDR1 SGHDN and CDR2 FVKESK. The CDR3 DNA reads as TGTGCCAGCAGCCAAGTTCATGGACTAGCGAGGGAGACCCAGTACTTC. This translates into CASSQVHGLARETQYF.

CDR3 DNA: TGTGCCAGCGGCATAGTACAGGGGGTTAGGAATCAGCCCCAGCATTTT. Amino acids: CASGIVQGVRNQPQHF. V and J are TRBV28 and TRBJ1-5, with 8 bases identical to TRBD1. This CDR3 is built from 16 residues. CDR1 and CDR2 (germline): MDHEN, SYDVKM. V shed 8 bases, J shed 4 bases, and the junction held 13 bases outside the gene matches.

J is TRBJ2-3 and V is TRBV11-1, with D uncertain. The V and J ends lost 5 bases and 6 bases respectively, with 9 bases between them. CDR1 is SGHAT and CDR2 is FQDESV in the germline V gene (reference sequence). The length of the CDR3 is 12 residues. The CDR3 DNA sequence: TGTGCCAGCAGCACCGGTGCGGATACGCAGTATTTT. Its protein is CASSTGADTQYF.

The sample holds many counts of this clonotype. The rearrangement joins TRBV2 to TRBJ1-2, with TRBD1 identical over 10 bases. Trimming removed 8 bases from V and 7 bases from J; junction bases left unmatched: 10. Germline CDR1 is SNHLY and CDR2 is FYNNEI. This CDR3 is 14 amino acids long. The DNA for the CDR3 is TGTGCCAGCGGAACCGGGACAGGGGTCACTGGCTACACCTTC. Protein sequence: CASGTGTGVTGYTF.

This clonotype was counted many times. The genes are TRBV6-1 and TRBJ2-7; 7 bases are shared with TRBD1. This CDR3 region has 13 residues. Germline CDR1 is MNHNS and CDR2 is SASEGT. V lost 5 bases to trimming and J lost 3 bases; unmatched junction nucleotides: 4. The CDR3 sequence is CASSRDRYYEQYF. The CDR3 bases are TGTGCCAGCAGTAGGGACAGATACTACGAGCAGTACTTC.

The V and J genes are TRBV20-1 and TRBJ1-1; TRBD1 might be the D (6 bases). This CDR3 contains 14 residues. The germline CDR1 and CDR2 sequences are DFQATT and SNEGSKA (reference sequence). V lost 1 base, J lost 2 bases, and 11 bases lay in between. The CDR3 DNA sequence: TGCAGTGCTAGAGTTCCGGACAGCAACACTGAAGCTTTCTTT. As protein: CSARVPDSNTEAFF.